Here is one T cell receptor beta chain with its context. Its antigen remains unidentified. The record originates from a study of post-analysis software for immune sequencing data. Study background: Patients with relapsing-remitting, secondary progressive and progressive-relapsing multiple sclerosis courses were all represented. Study results and caveats: Compared with controls, patients had more of five TRBV segments, including TRBV5-6, TRBV5-1 and TRBV20-1. With F measure, samples from one preparation batch clustered together strongly. Controls showed significantly higher normalized Chao1 diversity than did multiple sclerosis patients.

Deletions cut 3 bases from V and 5 bases from J, with 17 bases between. The CDR3 totals 16 residues. The germline gives CDR1 LGHDT, CDR2 YNNKEL (reference sequence). Unique molecular identifiers tagged the TCR beta cDNA libraries. TCRdb independently ran MiXCR on the PCR reads; one entry per CDR3 protein. The sample includes about 160,000 distinct CDR3 sequences, 36% of them seen just once. J is TRBJ2-1 and V is TRBV3-1; D possibly matches TRBD1 or TRBD2 (5 bases each). This receptor was taken from a girl aged 5-17 years with multiple sclerosis. Material: blood, obtained after autologous hematopoietic stem cell transplantation. Written as DNA, the CDR3 is TGTGCCAGCAGCCAGTTCGGGACCGCAAAGAACAATGAGCAGTTCTTC. As protein: CASSQFGTAKNNEQFF.